One and the same sample provided the 5 T cell receptor beta chains below, sequenced in a study of blood T cell repertoires in COVID-19. Method: immunoSEQ multiplex PCR; TCRdb's copy keeps in-frame clones and lacks some. This table holds more than 85,000 clones, 70% to 85% found once. The specimen was peripheral blood. Every receptor here comes from a woman in her sixties or seventies with acute or convalescent COVID-19.

The rearrangement links TRBV6-6 to TRBJ1-5, with D tentatively TRBD1 (5 bases). Germline CDR1 reads MNHNY; CDR2 reads SVGAGI (reference sequence). The CDR3 length is 15 residues. Trimming stripped 1 base from V and 3 bases from J, with 10 bases between. The CDR3 DNA is TGTGCCAGCAGTTACTATGACAGTTTCAATCAGCCCCAGCATTTT. This codes for CASSYYDSFNQPQHF.

The sample holds a few counts of this clone. The DNA of the CDR3 is TGTGCCAGCAGCTTAGTTGCGGAATACTACGAGCAGTACTTC. Translated: CASSLVAEYYEQYF. This rearrangement joins TRBV7-2 to TRBJ2-7; D is unresolved. This CDR3 contains 14 residues. Trimming took 1 base from V and 3 from J, leaving 10 bases between them. Germline V gene lookup returns CDR1 SGHTA and CDR2 FQGNSA.

The V gene is TRBV7-6, the J gene TRBJ1-4, with D perhaps TRBD1 (5 bases). The CDR3 extends over 15 amino acids. V lost 5 bases and J 3 bases, leaving 13 bases between the germline ends. CDR1 and CDR2 (germline): SGHVS, FNYEAQ. The CDR3 reads CASSRSTAANEKLFF. As DNA, the CDR3 is TGTGCCAGCAGCCGATCGACAGCCGCTAATGAAAAACTGTTTTTT. Drawing the rest from reference TRBV7-6 and TRBJ1-4, the complete variable domain is GAGVSQSPRYKVTKRGQDVALRCDPISGHVSLYWYRQALGQGPEFLTYFNYEAQQDKSGLPNDRFSAERPEGSISTLTIQRTEQRDSAMYRCASSRSTAANEKLFFGSGTQLSVL.

This chain connects TRBV10-3 to TRBJ1-5; D is uncertain. V was cut by 4 bases and J by 1 base, with 8 bases left in between. The CDR3 runs 14 residues. The germline gives CDR1 ENHRY, CDR2 SYGVKD. This CDR3 reads CAISADGSNQPQHF. DNA for the CDR3: TGTGCCATCAGTGCAGACGGGAGCAATCAGCCCCAGCATTTT.

The gene calls are TRBV14 and TRBJ2-2, with a weak D call TRBD2 (6 bases). Germline CDR1 SGHDN, CDR2 FVKESK. V was clipped by 0 bases and J by 8 bases, with 19 bases between them. CDR3 length equals 17 residues. The DNA of the CDR3 is TGTGCCAGCAGCCAAGATAAGAGACTAGTGAAAAAAGGGGAGCTGTTTTTT. Amino acid sequence: CASSQDKRLVKKGELFF.